Listed below are T cell receptor beta chains from one sample, sequenced in a study of cytomegalovirus exposure and HLA in healthy donors. The table came from immunoSEQ multiplex PCR; TCRdb's copy has only in-frame clones and leaves some out. This sample carries over 100,000 clones, approximately 70% of them seen once, and the ten largest clones take 1.5%. Sequencing was done on a sample of PBMCs. These TCRs come from a man between 18 and 29 years old in good health and CMV-seronegative. Each CDR3 is given with its conserved first and last residue. Each record gives: V gene, J gene, D gene, clone size, CDR3 protein, CDR3 DNA. The D gene is left open where the match is weak. Some rows have no size entry. The others give once, few or many, or a class for an expanded clone.

TRBV5-6	TRBJ1-1	-	-	CASSLDENGNTEAFF	TGTGCCAGCAGCTTGGACGAAAACGGGAACACTGAAGCTTTCTTT
TRBV6-6	TRBJ2-5	TRBD1	-	CASSYGQGMGQETQYF	TGTGCCAGCAGTTACGGACAGGGAATGGGACAAGAGACCCAGTACTTC
TRBV6-1	TRBJ2-2	-	few	CASSGLGPGELFF	TGTGCCAGCAGTGGGCTAGGTCCCGGGGAGCTGTTTTTT
TRBV4-1	TRBJ2-3	-	-	CASSQDDRSGTQYF	TGCGCCAGCAGCCAAGACGATCGATCGGGGACGCAGTATTTT
TRBV5-1	TRBJ2-7	-	-	CASSSSGSSYEQYF	TGCGCCAGCAGCTCAAGCGGCAGCTCCTACGAGCAGTACTTC
TRBV7-9	TRBJ1-2	-	-	CASSLQINYGYTF	TGTGCCAGCAGCTTGCAGATTAACTATGGCTACACCTTC
TRBV7-9	TRBJ1-1	-	-	CASSLFGQQNTEAFF	TGTGCCAGCAGTCTATTCGGACAGCAGAACACTGAAGCTTTCTTT
TRBV10-3	TRBJ1-5	-	-	CAIKGEGSIWNQPQHF	TGTGCCATCAAAGGGGAGGGGTCCATATGGAATCAGCCCCAGCATTTT
TRBV11-2	TRBJ2-7	TRBD1	-	CASRTGQVGTYEQYF	TGTGCCAGCAGAACAGGACAGGTTGGGACCTACGAGCAGTACTTC
TRBV7-2	TRBJ2-7	TRBD2	once	CASRQNAGGFYEQYF	TGTGCCAGCCGGCAGAATGCGGGGGGATTTTACGAGCAGTACTTC
TRBV7-2	TRBJ1-4	-	-	CASSATRGSIITNEKLFF	TGTGCCAGCAGCGCGACTAGGGGCTCAATTATCACCAATGAAAAACTGTTTTTT
TRBV7-9	TRBJ2-6	-	-	CASSTTGGSGANVLTF	TGTGCCAGCAGCACGACCGGGGGCTCTGGGGCCAACGTCCTGACTTTC
TRBV28	TRBJ2-3	-	-	CASSPPRPLGTDTQYF	TGTGCCAGCAGCCCCCCCAGGCCCCTGGGTACAGATACGCAGTATTTT
TRBV6-1	TRBJ1-2	TRBD1	once	CASSEFQGATYNYGYTF	TGTGCCAGCAGTGAATTTCAGGGGGCGACTTATAACTATGGCTACACCTTC
TRBV5-4	TRBJ2-7	-	-	CASSLRAGTYEQYF	TGTGCCAGCAGCTTGCGGGCAGGGACCTACGAGCAGTACTTC
TRBV2	TRBJ1-4	-	-	CASSVTWAGGAQEVKLFF	TGTGCCAGCAGTGTAACGTGGGCGGGGGGCGCTCAGGAGGTAAAACTGTTTTTT
TRBV28	TRBJ1-5	TRBD1	-	CASSSGTGLSGNQPQHF	TGTGCCAGCAGTTCCGGGACAGGGTTATCGGGCAATCAGCCCCAGCATTTT
TRBV4-1	TRBJ2-5	-	-	CASSQGTRGIQETQYF	TGCGCCAGCAGCCAAGGCACCCGGGGGATCCAAGAGACCCAGTACTTC
TRBV30	TRBJ2-7	-	few	CAWSEGERWVQYF	TGTGCCTGGAGTGAAGGGGAACGGTGGGTGCAGTACTTC
TRBV30	TRBJ1-5	-	-	CAWAGVSNQPQHF	TGTGCCTGGGCTGGAGTGAGCAATCAGCCCCAGCATTTT
TRBV2	TRBJ1-5	-	once	CASSAGNQPQHF	TGTGCCAGCAGTGCCGGGAATCAGCCCCAGCATTTT
TRBV6-1	TRBJ1-2	TRBD1	-	CASTIGTGVDGYTF	TGTGCCAGCACCATAGGGACAGGGGTTGATGGCTACACCTTC
TRBV7-9	TRBJ1-5	-	few	CASIAQGKGFMGNQPQHF	TGTGCCAGCATCGCACAGGGTAAAGGGTTCATGGGCAATCAGCCCCAGCATTTT
TRBV30	TRBJ2-2	-	-	CASKPGTGELFF	TGTGCCTCTAAACCCGGGACTGGGGAGCTGTTTTTT
TRBV29-1	TRBJ2-7	TRBD1	-	CSVRTGRSYEQYF	TGCAGCGTTCGGACAGGGAGGTCCTACGAGCAGTACTTC
TRBV4-3	TRBJ2-1	TRBD1	-	CASSQLRGTEQFF	TGCGCCAGCAGCCAGCTCAGGGGGACGGAGCAGTTCTTC
TRBV6-1	TRBJ2-7	TRBD1	-	CASAQAGTAQYF	TGTGCCAGCGCCCAAGCTGGGACAGCGCAGTACTTC
TRBV6-1	TRBJ2-7	-	-	CASSEPRARREQYF	TGTGCCAGCAGTGAACCCAGGGCCCGTCGCGAGCAGTACTTC
TRBV28	TRBJ1-3	-	once	CASSPLLSRITIYF	TGTGCCAGCAGTCCGCTGTTGAGTCGAATCACCATATATTTT
TRBV6-5	TRBJ2-7	TRBD2	-	CASSSLAGAGYEQYF	TGTGCCAGCAGTTCCTTAGCGGGAGCGGGCTACGAGCAGTACTTC